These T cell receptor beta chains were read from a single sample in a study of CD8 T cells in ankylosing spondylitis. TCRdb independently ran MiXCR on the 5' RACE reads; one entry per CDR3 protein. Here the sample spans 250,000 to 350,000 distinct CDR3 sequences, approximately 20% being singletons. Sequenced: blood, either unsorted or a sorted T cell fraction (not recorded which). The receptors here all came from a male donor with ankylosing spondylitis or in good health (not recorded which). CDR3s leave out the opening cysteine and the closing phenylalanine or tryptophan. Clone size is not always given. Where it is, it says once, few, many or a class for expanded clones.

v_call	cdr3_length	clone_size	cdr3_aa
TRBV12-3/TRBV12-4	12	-	ASSLTGRAPEAF
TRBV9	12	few	ASSPNRGRGEAF
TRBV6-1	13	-	ASSVGTSGTQAQY
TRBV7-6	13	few	ASSFRREGGDTQY
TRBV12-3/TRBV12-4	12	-	VSSFLRAQETQY
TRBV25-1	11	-	ASSESRGYTQY
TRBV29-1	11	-	SVGLYLGDTQY
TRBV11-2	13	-	ASSLTGSLNTEAF
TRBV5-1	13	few	ATGIGSPSTDTQY
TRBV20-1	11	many	SASQGAGQPQH
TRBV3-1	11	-	ASSQDRRGSAF
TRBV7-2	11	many	ASSYSFTDTQY
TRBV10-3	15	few	AISQRRRDSTVDTQY
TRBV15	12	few	ATSRVGGIETQY
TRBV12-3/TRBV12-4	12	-	ASSWRYSNQPQH
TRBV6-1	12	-	ASSHRSSGNTIY
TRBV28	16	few	ASSFVGMGTGGTDTQY
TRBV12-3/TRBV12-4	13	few	ASSLGAAYTDTQY
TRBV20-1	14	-	SAKGLAGVKPYEQF
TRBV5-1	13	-	ASSLNRDYQETQY
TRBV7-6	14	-	ASSWTATSGINEQF
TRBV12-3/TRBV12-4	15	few	ASSSAFSGLSGNTIY
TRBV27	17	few	ASSQSGTSGVAFQETQY
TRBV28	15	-	ASSPTTLAGGDDTQY
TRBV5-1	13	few	ASSLEAGFTGELF
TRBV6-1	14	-	ASRITGTRVGGELF
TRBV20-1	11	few	SVSRGGNQPQH
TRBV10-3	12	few	AISWREGPDTQY
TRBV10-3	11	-	ATQGAGNQPQH
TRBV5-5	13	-	ASSFQGLLRETQY
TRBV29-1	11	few	SAQTGGKNIQY
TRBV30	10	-	ASPGPNEKLF
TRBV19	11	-	ASSMGTRETQY
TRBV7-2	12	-	ASSLALFQGEAF
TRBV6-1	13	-	ASSGGSSPNYGYT
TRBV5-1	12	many	ASSLEARTDTQY
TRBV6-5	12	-	ASSYSIRGETQY
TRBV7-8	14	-	ASSLGALGGNQPQH
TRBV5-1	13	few	ASSLGSGPQETQY
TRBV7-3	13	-	ASSPDRGHQETQY
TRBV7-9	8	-	APGTDTQY
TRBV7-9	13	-	ASSLLLGMTDTQY